This TCR beta chain was found in a study of CD8 T cells in Susac syndrome. The germline V gene encodes CDR1 SNHLY and CDR2 FYNNEI. Unmatched junction bases numbered 5, after V lost 8 bases and J lost 7 bases. This CDR3 spans 14 amino acids. Random hexamers primed reverse transcription of about 0.5 to 1 ug RNA. The method of amplification for TCR beta CDR3 was immunoSEQ multiplex PCR, covering 54 Vbeta and 13 Jbeta. Each CDR3 protein is one row after TCRdb ran MiXCR on the immunoSEQ multiplex PCR reads. The sample includes 150,000 to 160,000 distinct CDR3 sequences, around 95% of them seen just once. Sequencing of TCR beta was carried out in blood CD8+ and CD4+ T cells.

The chain carries TRBV2 and TRBJ2-1; the match to TRBD2 covers 13 bases. The TCR was taken from a human donor with multiple sclerosis. Sequences were obtained from CD8+ T cells from PBMCs. In nucleotides, the CDR3 is TGTGCCAGCCTGGGGGGACTAGCGGGGAATGAGCAGTTCTTC. Translating it yields CASLGGLAGNEQFF.